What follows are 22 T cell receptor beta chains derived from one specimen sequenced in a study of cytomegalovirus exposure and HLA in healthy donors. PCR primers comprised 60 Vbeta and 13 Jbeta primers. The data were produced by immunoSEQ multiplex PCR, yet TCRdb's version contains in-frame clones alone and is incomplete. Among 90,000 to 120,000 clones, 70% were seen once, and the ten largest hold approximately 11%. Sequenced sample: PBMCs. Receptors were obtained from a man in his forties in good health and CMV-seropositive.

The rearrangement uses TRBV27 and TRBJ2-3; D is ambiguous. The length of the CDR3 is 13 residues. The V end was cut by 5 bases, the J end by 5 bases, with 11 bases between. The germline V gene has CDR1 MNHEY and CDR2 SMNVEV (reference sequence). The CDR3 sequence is CASSTLREDTQYF. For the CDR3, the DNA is TGTGCCAGCAGTACCCTCCGAGAAGATACGCAGTATTTT.

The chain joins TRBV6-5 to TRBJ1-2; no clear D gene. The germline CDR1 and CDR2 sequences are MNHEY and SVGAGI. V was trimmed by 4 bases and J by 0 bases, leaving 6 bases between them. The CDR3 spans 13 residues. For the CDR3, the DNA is TGTGCCAGCAGTTTCAGTTCTAACTATGGCTACACCTTC. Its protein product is CASSFSSNYGYTF.

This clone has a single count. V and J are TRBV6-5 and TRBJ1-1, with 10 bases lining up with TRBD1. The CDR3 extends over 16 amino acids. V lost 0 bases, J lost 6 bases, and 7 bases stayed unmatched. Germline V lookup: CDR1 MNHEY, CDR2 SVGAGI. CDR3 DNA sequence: TGTGCCAGCAGTTACTCTACGGGACAGGGGTCCCCTGAAGCTTTCTTT. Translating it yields CASSYSTGQGSPEAFF.

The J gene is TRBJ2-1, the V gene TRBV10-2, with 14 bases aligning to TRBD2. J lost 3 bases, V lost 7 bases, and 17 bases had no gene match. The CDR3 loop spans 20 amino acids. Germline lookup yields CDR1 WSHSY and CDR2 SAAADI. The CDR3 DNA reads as TGCGCCAGCATGGGACTAGCGGGAGAGGGGTTAGGGCTAGACTACAATGAGCAGTTCTTC. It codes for CASMGLAGEGLGLDYNEQFF.

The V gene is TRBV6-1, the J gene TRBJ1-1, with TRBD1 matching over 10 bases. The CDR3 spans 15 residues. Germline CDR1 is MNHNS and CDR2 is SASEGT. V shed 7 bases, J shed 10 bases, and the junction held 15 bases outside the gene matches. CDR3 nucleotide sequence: TGTGCCAGCAACCCCCGGGACAGGGGTAGTTTAACAGCTTTCTTT. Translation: CASNPRDRGSLTAFF.

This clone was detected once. CDR3 DNA sequence: TGTGCCATCAGTGAGCAAGGAGGGAGCTATGGCTACACCTTC. Translating it yields CAISEQGGSYGYTF. J is TRBJ1-2 and V is TRBV10-3; D gene ambiguous. Germline V gene data show CDR1 as ENHRY and CDR2 as SYGVKD. The CDR3 runs 14 residues. Trimming removed 2 bases at V and 4 bases at J, with 11 bases between.

CDR3 sequence reads: CASSLDREYYEQYF. In nucleotides, the CDR3 is TGTGCCAGCAGTTTGGACAGGGAGTACTACGAGCAGTACTTC. The rearrangement links TRBV27 to TRBJ2-7, with 8 bases aligning to TRBD1. V was clipped by 3 bases and J by 3 bases; unmatched bases: 4. The CDR3 length is 14 residues. Germline V CDR1 and CDR2: MNHEY, SMNVEV (reference sequence).

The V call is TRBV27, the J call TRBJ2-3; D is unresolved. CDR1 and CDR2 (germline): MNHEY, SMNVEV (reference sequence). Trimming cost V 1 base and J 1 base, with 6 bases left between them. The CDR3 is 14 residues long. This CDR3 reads CASSLLQGTDTQYF. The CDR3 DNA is TGTGCCAGCAGTTTATTGCAGGGCACAGATACGCAGTATTTT.

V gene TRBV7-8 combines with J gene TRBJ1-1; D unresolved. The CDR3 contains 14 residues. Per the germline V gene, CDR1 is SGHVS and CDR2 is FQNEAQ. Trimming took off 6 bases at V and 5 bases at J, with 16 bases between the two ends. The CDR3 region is CASSPGVGATEAFF. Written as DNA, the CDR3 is TGTGCCAGCAGTCCCGGTGTCGGAGCGACTGAAGCTTTCTTT.

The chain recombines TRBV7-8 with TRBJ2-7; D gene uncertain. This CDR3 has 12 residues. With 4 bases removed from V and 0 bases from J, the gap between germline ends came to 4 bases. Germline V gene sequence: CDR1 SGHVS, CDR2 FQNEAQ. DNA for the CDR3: TGTGCCAGCAGCTCCAGCTCCTACGAGCAGTACTTC. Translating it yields CASSSSSYEQYF. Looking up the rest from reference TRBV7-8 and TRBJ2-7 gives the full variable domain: GAGVSQSPRYKVAKRGQDVALRCDPISGHVSLFWYQQALGQGPEFLTYFQNEAQLDKSGLPSDRFFAERPEGSVSTLKIQRTQQEDSAVYLCASSSSSYEQYFGPGTRLTVT.

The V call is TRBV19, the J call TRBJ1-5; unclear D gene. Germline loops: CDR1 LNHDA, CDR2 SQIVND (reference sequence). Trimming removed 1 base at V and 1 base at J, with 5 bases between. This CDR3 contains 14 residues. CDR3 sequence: CASSIGASNQPQHF. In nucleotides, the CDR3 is TGTGCCAGTAGTATAGGGGCCAGCAATCAGCCCCAGCATTTT.

CDR3 loop: CASSVSSSYNEQFF. The CDR3, as DNA: TGTGCCAGTAGTGTATCGAGCTCCTACAATGAGCAGTTCTTC. The chain employs TRBV19 and TRBJ2-1; D is uncertain. CDR3 length equals 14 residues. CDR1 LNHDA and CDR2 SQIVND come from the germline V gene (reference sequence). The V end was cut by 5 bases, the J end by 0 bases, with 8 bases between. The whole variable domain, filled in from reference TRBV19 and TRBJ2-1, reads DGGITQSPKYLFRKEGQNVTLSCEQNLNHDAMYWYRQDPGQGLRLIYYSQIVNDFQKGDIAEGYSVSREKKESFPLTVTSAQKNPTAFYLCASSVSSSYNEQFFGPGTRLTVL.

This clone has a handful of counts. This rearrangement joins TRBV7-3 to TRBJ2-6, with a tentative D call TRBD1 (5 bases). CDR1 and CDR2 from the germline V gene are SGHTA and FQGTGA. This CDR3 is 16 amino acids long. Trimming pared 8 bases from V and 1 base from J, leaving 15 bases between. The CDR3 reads CASVTTTVSGANVLTF. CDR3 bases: TGTGCCAGCGTCACTACGACAGTTTCTGGGGCCAACGTCCTGACTTTC. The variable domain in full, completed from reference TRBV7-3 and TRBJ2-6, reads GAGVSQTPSNKVTEKGKYVELRCDPISGHTALYWYRQSLGQGPEFLIYFQGTGAADDSGLPNDRFFAVRPEGSVSTLKIQRTERGDSAVYLCASVTTTVSGANVLTFGAGSRLTVL.

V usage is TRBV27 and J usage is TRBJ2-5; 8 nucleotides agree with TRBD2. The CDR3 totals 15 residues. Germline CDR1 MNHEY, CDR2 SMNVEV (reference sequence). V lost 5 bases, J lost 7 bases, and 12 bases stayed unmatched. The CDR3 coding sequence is TGTGCCAGCAGTAAAACTAGCGGAGGAGGTGGGACCCAGTACTTC. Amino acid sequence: CASSKTSGGGGTQYF.

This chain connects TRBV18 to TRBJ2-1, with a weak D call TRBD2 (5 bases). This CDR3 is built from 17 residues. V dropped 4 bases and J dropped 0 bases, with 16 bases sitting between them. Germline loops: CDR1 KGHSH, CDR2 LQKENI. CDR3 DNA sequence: TGTGCCAGCTCACTCACCTTTGAGGGAAGCTCCTACAATGAGCAGTTCTTC. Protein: CASSLTFEGSSYNEQFF.

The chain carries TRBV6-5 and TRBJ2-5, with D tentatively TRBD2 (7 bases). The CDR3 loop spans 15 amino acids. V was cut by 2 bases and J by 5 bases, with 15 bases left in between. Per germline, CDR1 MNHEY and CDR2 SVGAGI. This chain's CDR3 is CASSYGSGGPETQYF. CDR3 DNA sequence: TGTGCCAGCAGTTACGGGTCCGGGGGGCCGGAGACCCAGTACTTC.

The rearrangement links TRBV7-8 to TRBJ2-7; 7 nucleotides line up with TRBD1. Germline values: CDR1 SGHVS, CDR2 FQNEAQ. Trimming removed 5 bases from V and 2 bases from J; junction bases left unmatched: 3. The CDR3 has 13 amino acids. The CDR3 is CASSPQGAYEQYV. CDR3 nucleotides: TGTGCCAGCAGCCCCCAGGGGGCCTACGAGCAGTACGTC.

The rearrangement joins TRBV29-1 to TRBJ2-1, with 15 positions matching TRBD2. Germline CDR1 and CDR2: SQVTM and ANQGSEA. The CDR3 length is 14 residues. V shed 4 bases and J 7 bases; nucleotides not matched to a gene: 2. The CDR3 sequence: CSVAGTSGGNEQFF. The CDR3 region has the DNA TGCAGCGTTGCCGGGACTAGCGGGGGGAATGAGCAGTTCTTC.

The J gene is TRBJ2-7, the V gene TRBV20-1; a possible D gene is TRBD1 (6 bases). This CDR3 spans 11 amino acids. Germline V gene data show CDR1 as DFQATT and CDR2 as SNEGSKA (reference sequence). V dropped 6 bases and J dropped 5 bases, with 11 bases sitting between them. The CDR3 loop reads CSAVQGDEQYV. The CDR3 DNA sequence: TGCAGTGCCGTACAGGGTGACGAGCAGTACGTC.

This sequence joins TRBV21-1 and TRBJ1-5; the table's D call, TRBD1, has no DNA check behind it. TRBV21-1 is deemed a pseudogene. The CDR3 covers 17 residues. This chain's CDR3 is CASSKPQGYPSNQPQHF. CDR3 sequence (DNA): TGTGCCAGCAGCAAACCTCAGGGTTACCCTAGCAATCAGCCCCAGCATTTT.

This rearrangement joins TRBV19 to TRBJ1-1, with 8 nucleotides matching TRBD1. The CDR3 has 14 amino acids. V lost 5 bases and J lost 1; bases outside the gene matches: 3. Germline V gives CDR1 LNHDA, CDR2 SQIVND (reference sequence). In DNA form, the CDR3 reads TGTGCCAGTAGTCTCGGACAGGGGAACACTGAAGCTTTCTTT. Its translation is CASSLGQGNTEAFF.

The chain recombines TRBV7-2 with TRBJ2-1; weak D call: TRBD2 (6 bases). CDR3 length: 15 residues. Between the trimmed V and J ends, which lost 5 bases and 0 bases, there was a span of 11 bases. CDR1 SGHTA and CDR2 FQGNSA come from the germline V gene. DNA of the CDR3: TGTGCCAGCAGCCCGGGACTCTACTCCTACAATGAGCAGTTCTTC. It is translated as CASSPGLYSYNEQFF.